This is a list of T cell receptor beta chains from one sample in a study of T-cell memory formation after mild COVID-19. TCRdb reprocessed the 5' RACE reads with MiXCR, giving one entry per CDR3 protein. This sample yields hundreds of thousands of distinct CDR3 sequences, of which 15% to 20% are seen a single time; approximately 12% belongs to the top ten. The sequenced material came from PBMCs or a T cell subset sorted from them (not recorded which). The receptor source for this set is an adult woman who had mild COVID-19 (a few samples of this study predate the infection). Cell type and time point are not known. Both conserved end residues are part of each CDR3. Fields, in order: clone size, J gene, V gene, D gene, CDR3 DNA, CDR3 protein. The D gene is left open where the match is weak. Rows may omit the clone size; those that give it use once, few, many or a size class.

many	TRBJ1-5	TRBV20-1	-	TGCAGTGCTAGAGATGTCGGAGGGAATCAGCCCCAGCATTTT	CSARDVGGNQPQHF
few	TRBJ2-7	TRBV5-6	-	TGTGCCAGCAGTCCCGATGGCCACACATACGAGCAGTACTTC	CASSPDGHTYEQYF
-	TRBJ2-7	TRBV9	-	TGTGCCAGCAGCGTGGCCGTGGGATCCTTCAACGAGCAGTACTTC	CASSVAVGSFNEQYF
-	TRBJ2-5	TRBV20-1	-	TGCAGTGCTAGAGGTCAAACAGGGATACAAGAGACCCAGTACTTC	CSARGQTGIQETQYF
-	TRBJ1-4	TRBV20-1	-	TGCAGTGCTAGAGATAGGAAACCGAGTCTCGAAAAACTGTTTTTT	CSARDRKPSLEKLFF
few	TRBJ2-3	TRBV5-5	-	TGTGCCAGCAAACAGCTCTTGGGCGGGCACAGCACAGATACGCAGTATTTT	CASKQLLGGHSTDTQYF
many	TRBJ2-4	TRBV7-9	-	TGTGCCAGCAGCTTATTCGAAAACATTCAGTACTTC	CASSLFENIQYF
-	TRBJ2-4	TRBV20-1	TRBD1	TGCAGTGCTAGTTACGGACAGGGGACGAACATTCAGTACTTC	CSASYGQGTNIQYF
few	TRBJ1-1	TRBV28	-	TGTGCCAGCAGTCCCTCCCCAACCTTCACTGAAGCTTTCTTT	CASSPSPTFTEAFF
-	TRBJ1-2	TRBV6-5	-	TGTGCCAGCAGTTACGATGCGCTTAACTATGGCTACACCTTC	CASSYDALNYGYTF
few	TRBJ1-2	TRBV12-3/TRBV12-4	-	TGTGCCAGCAGTTTTGGGGGTGACTATGGCTACACCTTC	CASSFGGDYGYTF
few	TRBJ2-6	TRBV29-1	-	TGCAGCGTGGAGGACAGCCCTGGGGCCAACGTCCTGACTTTC	CSVEDSPGANVLTF
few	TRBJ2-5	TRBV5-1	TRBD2	TGCGCCAGCAGCCTTAGCGGGAGGGTTGGAGAGACCCAGTACTTC	CASSLSGRVGETQYF
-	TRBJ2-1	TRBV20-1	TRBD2	TGCAGTGCTAGACCGCCGGGACTAGCGGGTGAGCAGTTCTTC	CSARPPGLAGEQFF
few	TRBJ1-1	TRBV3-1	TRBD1	TGTGCCAGCAGCCAGACAAGTGGCAGGGGGCTTACGGCGAACACTGAAGCTTTCTTT	CASSQTSGRGLTANTEAFF
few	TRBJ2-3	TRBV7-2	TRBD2	TGTGCCAGCAGCTTGCTAGCGGAGCCCACAGATACGCAGTATTTT	CASSLLAEPTDTQYF
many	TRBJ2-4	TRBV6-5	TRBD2	TGTGCCAGCAGTTCTGGACTAGCGGGAGCAGGGAGGAACATTCAGTACTTC	CASSSGLAGAGRNIQYF
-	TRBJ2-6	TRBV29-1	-	TGCAGCGTTGGAGGGGGTAGTCCTGGGGCCAACGTCCTGACTTTC	CSVGGGSPGANVLTF
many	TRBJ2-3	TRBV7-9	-	TGTGCCAGCAGCTCCGATACGCAGTATTTT	CASSSDTQYF
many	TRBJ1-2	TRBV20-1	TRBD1	TGCAGTGCTCGGGACAGATCTAACTATGGCTACACCTTC	CSARDRSNYGYTF
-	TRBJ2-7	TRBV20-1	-	TGCAGTGCTAGAGACCCCTCACTATCGGGCAGGGTACCCTACGAGCAGTACTTC	CSARDPSLSGRVPYEQYF
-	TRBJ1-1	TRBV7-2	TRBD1	TGTGCCAGCAGCTGGGATGTCAGGGGGACTGAAGCTTTCTTT	CASSWDVRGTEAFF
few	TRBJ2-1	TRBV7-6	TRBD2	TGTGCCAGCAGCTTAGAACTAGCGGACCTTTCCAATGAGCAGTTCTTC	CASSLELADLSNEQFF
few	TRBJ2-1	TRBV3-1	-	TGTGCCAGCAGCCAAGATTCTTTCACGGGAGCCCCCTACAATGAGCAGTTCTTC	CASSQDSFTGAPYNEQFF
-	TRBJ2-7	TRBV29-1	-	TGCAGCGTCCAAGAAGGGGGAGCCTACGAGCAGTACTTC	CSVQEGGAYEQYF
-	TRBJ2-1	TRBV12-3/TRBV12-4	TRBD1	TGTGCCACCTCCCAGGGACAGCACTACAATGAGCAGTTCTTC	CATSQGQHYNEQFF
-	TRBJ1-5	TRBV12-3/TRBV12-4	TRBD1	TGTGCCAGCAGGACAGGGAACAATCAGCCCCAGCATTTT	CASRTGNNQPQHF
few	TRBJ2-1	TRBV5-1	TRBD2	TGCGCCAGCAGCATGGGGCTAGCGGGGATCAATGAGCAGTTCTTC	CASSMGLAGINEQFF
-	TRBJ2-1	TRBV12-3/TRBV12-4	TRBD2	TGTGCCAGCAGTTTAGTTAGCGGGCTGTCAAGCTACTACAATGAGCAGTTCTTC	CASSLVSGLSSYYNEQFF
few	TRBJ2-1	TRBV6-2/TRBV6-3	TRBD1	TGTGCCAGCAACCCCAGGGGGCAGGGGGCGCTCGAGCAGTTCTTC	CASNPRGQGALEQFF
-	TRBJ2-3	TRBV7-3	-	TGTGCCAGCAGCCCCTTTACCACAGATACGCAGTATTTT	CASSPFTTDTQYF
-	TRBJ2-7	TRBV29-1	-	TGCAGCGTTCGCTCCGGGATTCCGGGGGACGAGCAGTACTTC	CSVRSGIPGDEQYF
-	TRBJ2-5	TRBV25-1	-	TGTGCCAGCAGTGAATCAGGAGCCGGGGGAGAGACCCAGTACTTC	CASSESGAGGETQYF
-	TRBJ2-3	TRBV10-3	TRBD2	TGTGCCATCAGTGAGTTGAGCGGGACTAGCACAGATACGCAGTATTTT	CAISELSGTSTDTQYF
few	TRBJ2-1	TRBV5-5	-	TGTGCCAGCAGCTTGAGCGGCACAGGCGGGCTGTACAATGAGCAGTTCTTC	CASSLSGTGGLYNEQFF
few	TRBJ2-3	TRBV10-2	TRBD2	TGCGCCAGCAGTGGGAACCGACTAGCAAGCTCAGATACGCAGTATTTT	CASSGNRLASSDTQYF
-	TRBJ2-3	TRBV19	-	TGTGCCAGTACACGGGGCTACAGCACAGATACGCAGTATTTT	CASTRGYSTDTQYF
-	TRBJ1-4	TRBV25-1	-	TGTGCCAGCAGTGCCCCGCGGACCGGGAATGAAAAACTGTTTTTT	CASSAPRTGNEKLFF
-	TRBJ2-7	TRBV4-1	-	TGCGCCAGCAGCCAAGATTCAAGGGGCGGGCAAACCTACGAGCAGTACTTC	CASSQDSRGGQTYEQYF
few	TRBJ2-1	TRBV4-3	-	TGCGCCAGCAGCCAAAGTGGCGGAGCTTACAATGAGCAGTTCTTC	CASSQSGGAYNEQFF
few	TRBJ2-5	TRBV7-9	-	TGTGCCAGCAGCTCCGCCATGGGGTCGGGGCGTGAGACCCAGTACTTC	CASSSAMGSGRETQYF
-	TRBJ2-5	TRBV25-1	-	TGTGCCAGCAGCCCCCCCGGGCGGAGCCAAGAGACCCAGTACTTC	CASSPPGRSQETQYF